This T cell receptor beta chain was retrieved from a study of blood T cell repertoires in COVID-19. Study summary: Both acute and convalescent COVID-19 samples were obtained from the United States, Italy and Spain.

The CDR3 runs 15 residues. Germline CDR1 SGDLS, CDR2 YYNGEE. Trimming shortened V by 0 bases and J by 8 bases, and 15 bases separated the two germline ends. Produced via immunoSEQ multiplex PCR; TCRdb's table is partial and in-frame only. The table records 180,000 or so clones, about four fifths of them present only once. The table lists this clone with a few counts. Sequenced input: peripheral blood. This TCR was recovered from a woman in her thirties or forties with COVID-19, enrolled during active disease. The rearrangement uses TRBV9 and TRBJ2-1, with D uncertain. The CDR3 region has the DNA TGTGCCAGCAGCGTAGGTCCAAACTACGGCGATGAGCAGTTCTTC. Protein: CASSVGPNYGDEQFF.